Listed below are T cell receptor beta chains from one sample, sequenced in a study of identifying expanded T cells in peripheral blood. Clones were read by immunoSEQ multiplex PCR, and TCRdb kept only the in-frame ones, dropping some. Here the sample spans about 78,000 clones, approximately 84% being singletons. The sequenced sample was blood. The receptors were sampled from a person aged 18 to 75 in good health. CDR3s include the opening cysteine and the closing phenylalanine or tryptophan. The order of the fields is clone size, D gene, J gene, V gene, CDR3 DNA, CDR3 protein. The D gene is left open where the match is weak. Size is stated for part of the rows, as once, few or many counts, or as a class when the clone is expanded.

clone_size: .; d_call: .; j_call: TRBJ2-7; v_call: TRBV5-1; cdr3_nt: TGCGCCAGCAGCTCTACCGGGACGGCGACCTACGAGCAGTACTTC; cdr3_aa: CASSSTGTATYEQYF
clone_size: .; d_call: TRBD2; j_call: TRBJ2-1; v_call: TRBV28; cdr3_nt: TGTGCCAGCAGTTTTAGCGGGATACTTGACTACAATGAGCAGTTCTTC; cdr3_aa: CASSFSGILDYNEQFF
clone_size: .; d_call: .; j_call: TRBJ1-4; v_call: TRBV28; cdr3_nt: TGTGCCAGCAGTCCCCCCTTAGGAGTCCTAACTAATGAAAAACTGTTTTTT; cdr3_aa: CASSPPLGVLTNEKLFF
clone_size: .; d_call: TRBD1; j_call: TRBJ2-1; v_call: TRBV6-5; cdr3_nt: TGTGCCAGCAGCCCCGACAGGGACTCCTACAATGAGCAGTTCTTC; cdr3_aa: CASSPDRDSYNEQFF
clone_size: .; d_call: TRBD2; j_call: TRBJ2-5; v_call: TRBV5-1; cdr3_nt: TGCGCCAGCAGGGACGGGGCGGGAGGGCCCGAAGAGACCCAGTACTTC; cdr3_aa: CASRDGAGGPEETQYF
clone_size: few; d_call: .; j_call: TRBJ2-7; v_call: TRBV21-1; cdr3_nt: TGTGCCAGCAGCAAAGTGGGCGGGATCGAGCAGTACTTC; cdr3_aa: CASSKVGGIEQYF
clone_size: .; d_call: .; j_call: TRBJ2-5; v_call: TRBV5-5; cdr3_nt: TGTGCCAGCAGCCCCCCCCGGCTTCAAGAGACCCAGTACTTC; cdr3_aa: CASSPPRLQETQYF
clone_size: .; d_call: .; j_call: TRBJ1-3; v_call: TRBV7-9; cdr3_nt: TGTGCCAGCCGTCATCATAGCTCTGGAAACACCATATATTTT; cdr3_aa: CASRHHSSGNTIYF
clone_size: once; d_call: TRBD2; j_call: TRBJ2-1; v_call: TRBV4-3; cdr3_nt: TGCGCCAGCAGCCAAGATGTGCTAGCGGGAGCAGGTGAGCAGTTCTTC; cdr3_aa: CASSQDVLAGAGEQFF
clone_size: few; d_call: TRBD1; j_call: TRBJ1-2; v_call: TRBV4-3; cdr3_nt: TGCGCCAGCAGCCAAGCGCTACAGGGGGACTATGGCTACACCTTC; cdr3_aa: CASSQALQGDYGYTF
clone_size: once; d_call: TRBD2; j_call: TRBJ2-3; v_call: TRBV28; cdr3_nt: TGTGCCAGCACCCGGGGCGGGACTAGGCAAATCCGGAGCACAGATACGCAGTATTTT; cdr3_aa: CASTRGGTRQIRSTDTQYF
clone_size: .; d_call: .; j_call: TRBJ2-7; v_call: TRBV11-2; cdr3_nt: TGTGCCAGCAGCTTAGACACAACGGGGGCAGGGATCTCTCTCCACTACGAGCAGTACTTC; cdr3_aa: CASSLDTTGAGISLHYEQYF
clone_size: .; d_call: TRBD2; j_call: TRBJ2-3; v_call: TRBV5-4; cdr3_nt: TGTGCCAGCAGCTTGCAAGCGGGAGGGAGCACAGATACGCAGTATTTT; cdr3_aa: CASSLQAGGSTDTQYF
clone_size: .; d_call: .; j_call: TRBJ1-5; v_call: TRBV19; cdr3_nt: TGTGCCAGTAGTATAGGGGCAGCTAATAGCAATCAGCCCCAGCATTTT; cdr3_aa: CASSIGAANSNQPQHF
clone_size: once; d_call: .; j_call: TRBJ1-5; v_call: TRBV5-8; cdr3_nt: TGTGCCAGCAGCTTGGCCGGGGGGCTGGGAGGCAATCAGCCCCAGCATTTT; cdr3_aa: CASSLAGGLGGNQPQHF
clone_size: .; d_call: .; j_call: TRBJ2-2; v_call: TRBV9; cdr3_nt: TGTGCCAGCAGGGCTCAGGGTCTAACCGGGGAGCTGTTTTTT; cdr3_aa: CASRAQGLTGELFF
clone_size: .; d_call: TRBD2; j_call: TRBJ2-1; v_call: TRBV28; cdr3_nt: TGTGCCAGCAGTCCCCTACTAGCGGGAGTAATGGCTGAGCAGTTCTTC; cdr3_aa: CASSPLLAGVMAEQFF
clone_size: .; d_call: .; j_call: TRBJ1-3; v_call: TRBV5-1; cdr3_nt: TGCGCCAGCAGCTTAAGCGGAGAAGGAAACACCATATATTTT; cdr3_aa: CASSLSGEGNTIYF
clone_size: .; d_call: TRBD1; j_call: TRBJ1-5; v_call: TRBV28; cdr3_nt: TGTGCCAGCAGCCGACAGGGGCCCAATCAGCCCCAGCATTTT; cdr3_aa: CASSRQGPNQPQHF
clone_size: .; d_call: .; j_call: TRBJ2-5; v_call: TRBV5-6; cdr3_nt: TGTGCCAGCAGCCCGTCACCCAGGGGATCGGAGACCCAGTACTTC; cdr3_aa: CASSPSPRGSETQYF
clone_size: .; d_call: TRBD1; j_call: TRBJ1-4; v_call: TRBV19; cdr3_nt: TGTGCCAGTAGTACCAAGGGACAGACCGATGAAAAACTGTTTTTT; cdr3_aa: CASSTKGQTDEKLFF
clone_size: once; d_call: TRBD2; j_call: TRBJ2-3; v_call: TRBV7-2; cdr3_nt: TGTGCCAGCAGCTTATCTGGACTAGCGAGAACTAGCACAGATACGCAGTATTTT; cdr3_aa: CASSLSGLARTSTDTQYF
clone_size: .; d_call: TRBD1; j_call: TRBJ2-5; v_call: TRBV6-5; cdr3_nt: TGTGCCAGCAGAGACAGGGTTCAAGAGACCCAGTACTTC; cdr3_aa: CASRDRVQETQYF
clone_size: .; d_call: TRBD1; j_call: TRBJ1-3; v_call: TRBV4-3; cdr3_nt: TGCGCCAGCAGCCAAGATCTAGAGACAGGGGCCGGAAACACCATATATTTT; cdr3_aa: CASSQDLETGAGNTIYF
clone_size: few; d_call: .; j_call: TRBJ2-1; v_call: TRBV7-8; cdr3_nt: TGTGCCAGCAGCACGGGGAGCAGCAGTGAGCAGTTCTTC; cdr3_aa: CASSTGSSSEQFF
clone_size: .; d_call: .; j_call: TRBJ2-2; v_call: TRBV7-2; cdr3_nt: TGTGCCAGCAGCCCCAGGGATATGACCGGGGAGCTGTTTTTT; cdr3_aa: CASSPRDMTGELFF
clone_size: .; d_call: .; j_call: TRBJ1-5; v_call: TRBV2; cdr3_nt: TGTGCCAGCAGTGATAAGGGGCCATATAGCAATCAGCCCCAGCATTTT; cdr3_aa: CASSDKGPYSNQPQHF
clone_size: .; d_call: TRBD1; j_call: TRBJ1-2; v_call: TRBV6-5; cdr3_nt: TGTGCCAGCACCGAAGGGACAGGGAATCCTTATGGCTACACCTTC; cdr3_aa: CASTEGTGNPYGYTF
clone_size: .; d_call: .; j_call: TRBJ1-1; v_call: TRBV5-1; cdr3_nt: TGCGCCAGCAGCAAGACGGAGAACACTGAAGCTTTCTTT; cdr3_aa: CASSKTENTEAFF
clone_size: .; d_call: TRBD1; j_call: TRBJ1-1; v_call: TRBV28; cdr3_nt: TGTGCCAGCAGTTTAATCGACAACTGGACAGGGAGATGGACTGAAGCTTTCTTT; cdr3_aa: CASSLIDNWTGRWTEAFF
clone_size: few; d_call: .; j_call: TRBJ1-1; v_call: TRBV19; cdr3_nt: TGTGCCAGTAGTATGAGAATGGGGGTCGGGAAGTCCAGCCTCTTGAACACTGAAGCTTTCTTT; cdr3_aa: CASSMRMGVGKSSLLNTEAFF
clone_size: .; d_call: TRBD2; j_call: TRBJ2-3; v_call: TRBV11-2; cdr3_nt: TGTGCCAGCAGCTTGATAACGGGAGGGATGAGAGATACGCAGTATTTT; cdr3_aa: CASSLITGGMRDTQYF
clone_size: many; d_call: TRBD1; j_call: TRBJ1-1; v_call: TRBV18; cdr3_nt: TGTGCCAGCTCACCATCGACAGGGAGCACTGAAGCTTTCTTT; cdr3_aa: CASSPSTGSTEAFF
clone_size: .; d_call: TRBD1; j_call: TRBJ2-2; v_call: TRBV27; cdr3_nt: TGTGCCAGCAGTTCCGAGACAGGGGACACCGGGGAGCTGTTTTTT; cdr3_aa: CASSSETGDTGELFF
clone_size: .; d_call: .; j_call: TRBJ2-3; v_call: TRBV11-2; cdr3_nt: TGTGCCAGCAGCTTAGGAAGGGACACCTGGGGCACAGATACGCAGTATTTT; cdr3_aa: CASSLGRDTWGTDTQYF
clone_size: .; d_call: .; j_call: TRBJ2-1; v_call: TRBV2; cdr3_nt: TGTGCCAGCAGTGCCCCGACCCGACAGAGAAACAATGAGCAGTTCTTC; cdr3_aa: CASSAPTRQRNNEQFF
clone_size: .; d_call: .; j_call: TRBJ2-1; v_call: TRBV27; cdr3_nt: TGTGCCAGCTCGGGCCCAGGGATAGGCGCCTACAATGAGCAGTTCTTC; cdr3_aa: CASSGPGIGAYNEQFF
clone_size: .; d_call: .; j_call: TRBJ1-4; v_call: TRBV14; cdr3_nt: TGTGCCAGCAGCAAATACCGCGACAGGCAAAATGAAAAACTGTTTTTT; cdr3_aa: CASSKYRDRQNEKLFF
clone_size: .; d_call: .; j_call: TRBJ2-7; v_call: TRBV11-2; cdr3_nt: TGTGCCAGCAGCCTGACCGGACAGATCACCTACGAGCAGTACTTC; cdr3_aa: CASSLTGQITYEQYF
clone_size: once; d_call: TRBD2; j_call: TRBJ2-3; v_call: TRBV9; cdr3_nt: TGTGCCAGCAGCCCCCGAAGTAGCGGGAGGGCAGATACGCAGTATTTT; cdr3_aa: CASSPRSSGRADTQYF
clone_size: .; d_call: TRBD2; j_call: TRBJ2-3; v_call: TRBV19; cdr3_nt: TGTGCCAGTAGTGCGGCTAGCGGGAGGGTCCGTTCGAGCACAGATACGCAGTATTTT; cdr3_aa: CASSAASGRVRSSTDTQYF
clone_size: .; d_call: .; j_call: TRBJ2-3; v_call: TRBV9; cdr3_nt: TGTGCCAGCAGCGTAGGATCGAACTCCCTCACAGATACGCAGTATTTT; cdr3_aa: CASSVGSNSLTDTQYF
clone_size: once; d_call: .; j_call: TRBJ1-3; v_call: TRBV9; cdr3_nt: TGTGCCAGCAGCGTACAGGAGGGAAACACCATATATTTT; cdr3_aa: CASSVQEGNTIYF
clone_size: .; d_call: .; j_call: TRBJ2-5; v_call: TRBV28; cdr3_nt: TGTGCCAGCAGTCAGGGTATGCAAGAGACCCAGTACTTC; cdr3_aa: CASSQGMQETQYF
clone_size: .; d_call: .; j_call: TRBJ1-5; v_call: TRBV11-2; cdr3_nt: TGTGCCAGCAGCCCCGGGACTGCCCTTCATAGCAATCAGCCCCAGCATTTT; cdr3_aa: CASSPGTALHSNQPQHF
clone_size: .; d_call: .; j_call: TRBJ1-2; v_call: TRBV28; cdr3_nt: TGTGCCAGCAGCGTTCCGCCAACCTATGGCTACACCTTC; cdr3_aa: CASSVPPTYGYTF
clone_size: .; d_call: TRBD1; j_call: TRBJ2-3; v_call: TRBV7-2; cdr3_nt: TGTGCCAGCAGCTTGGTGGGACAGACCGACACAGATACGCAGTATTTT; cdr3_aa: CASSLVGQTDTDTQYF
clone_size: .; d_call: .; j_call: TRBJ1-1; v_call: TRBV18; cdr3_nt: TGTGCCAGCTCACCCCCACCAGGGAACACTGAAGCTTTCTTT; cdr3_aa: CASSPPPGNTEAFF
clone_size: .; d_call: TRBD1; j_call: TRBJ1-1; v_call: TRBV29-1; cdr3_nt: TGCAGCGTTGATACCATTCAGGGGGCCGATATTGGGGCTTTCTTT; cdr3_aa: CSVDTIQGADIGAFF
clone_size: .; d_call: TRBD1; j_call: TRBJ2-6; v_call: TRBV4-1; cdr3_nt: TGCGCCAGCAGCCAAGATCAAGTCAGGGGGTCCGTGAGGTCTGGGGCCAACGTCCTGACTTTC; cdr3_aa: CASSQDQVRGSVRSGANVLTF
clone_size: .; d_call: TRBD1; j_call: TRBJ1-5; v_call: TRBV9; cdr3_nt: TGTGCCAGCAGCGTTGGAGGGGGCGGTCAGCCCCAGCATTTT; cdr3_aa: CASSVGGGGQPQHF
clone_size: .; d_call: .; j_call: TRBJ2-7; v_call: TRBV6-4; cdr3_nt: TGTGCCATCTGCGACCACGAGCAGTACTTC; cdr3_aa: CAICDHEQYF
clone_size: .; d_call: .; j_call: TRBJ1-5; v_call: TRBV13; cdr3_nt: TGTGCCAGCAGCTTAGCTGGGGAGGTTTCTCAGCCCCAGCATTTT; cdr3_aa: CASSLAGEVSQPQHF
clone_size: .; d_call: .; j_call: TRBJ1-1; v_call: TRBV28; cdr3_nt: TGTGCCAGCAGACCCGCTACAGGGTATGGCACTGAAGCTTTCTTT; cdr3_aa: CASRPATGYGTEAFF
clone_size: few; d_call: TRBD1; j_call: TRBJ2-2; v_call: TRBV6-1; cdr3_nt: TGTGCCAGCAGTGTGGACAGGGGGGCCGGGGAGCTGTTTTTT; cdr3_aa: CASSVDRGAGELFF
clone_size: .; d_call: .; j_call: TRBJ2-7; v_call: TRBV28; cdr3_nt: TGTGCCAGCAGTAGACAGGCTTCCTACGAGCAGTACTTC; cdr3_aa: CASSRQASYEQYF
clone_size: once; d_call: .; j_call: TRBJ1-3; v_call: TRBV6-5; cdr3_nt: TGTGCCAGCAGTTACGGCAGGGGCTCTGGAAACACCATATATTTT; cdr3_aa: CASSYGRGSGNTIYF